One and the same sample provided the 21 T cell receptor beta chains below, sequenced in a study of T cell clonality in common variable immunodeficiency (dated by TCRdb to the mid-2010s). The library was produced with the immunoSEQ multiplex PCR assay. The immuneACCESS repertoire file appears here via TCRdb, limited to in-frame rearrangements. These files lack a portion of the clones; in checked studies, under half of the deficit traces to unresolved V genes, and the cause of the others is not known. In this sample the table shows more than 35,000 clones, and no singletons are among them. Approximately 3.2% of the sample is in the top ten clones. The sequenced material came from peripheral blood mononuclear cells. These receptors came from a person aged 18 to 70 in good health.

This clone was recorded many times. The read ends 3 residues before the CDR3 terminus; that terminus is restored from the germline J gene. The V call is TRBV2, the J call TRBJ2-2, with D perhaps TRBD1 (6 bases). The germline CDR1 and CDR2 sequences are SNHLY and FYNNEI. This CDR3 has 15 amino acids. Trimming shortened V by 5 bases and J by 1 base, and 11 bases separated the two germline ends. This chain's CDR3 is CASSLPGQNTGELFF. Incomplete CDR3 DNA: TGTGCCAGCAGTCTCCCGGGACAGAACACCGGGGAG.

In this sample, this clone turned up many times. The part of the CDR3 DNA that was read is TGTGCCAGTAGGCCTGGGACAGGGGGCCACAATGAG. This translates into CASRPGTGGHNE. Given in full, the CDR3 is CASRPGTGGHNEQFF. The genes are TRBV19 and TRBJ2-1, with 12 bases lining up with TRBD1. From the germline J gene comes the end of the CDR3, since the read stops 3 residues before it. The CDR3 runs to 15 residues. The V and J ends lost 6 bases and 5 bases, in that order; junction bases with no gene match: 5. Germline V CDR1 and CDR2: LNHDA, SQIVND (reference sequence).

This clone has ten or more counts. Read sequence stops 3 residues before the CDR3 end, and the germline J gene provides the missing end. The chain recombines TRBV28 with TRBJ2-3; 7 bases map to TRBD1. CDR1 and CDR2 from the germline V gene are MDHEN and SYDVKM. Trimming cost V 2 bases and J 0 bases; bases outside gene matches: 8. The CDR3 contains 17 residues. CDR3 bases read: TGTGCCAGCAGTTTAGGGGTCAGGGGGATGAGCACAGATACG. Amino acids: CASSLGVRGMSTDT. In full, the CDR3 reads CASSLGVRGMSTDTQYF.

This clone was counted many times. The CDR3 goes on 3 residues after the read ends, and that part is filled in from the germline J gene. V gene TRBV18 combines with J gene TRBJ2-7; a weak D match, TRBD1 (6 bases). Germline CDR1 KGHSH, CDR2 LQKENI. V shed 3 bases and J shed 1 base, with 10 bases lying between them. This CDR3 contains 14 residues. CDR3 sequence reads: CASSPTGRSYEQYF. The sequenced CDR3 bases are TGTGCCAGCTCACCGACAGGAAGATCCTACGAG. Supplemented by reference TRBV18 and TRBJ2-7, the full variable domain reads NAGVMQNPRHLVRRRGQEARLRCSPMKGHSHVYWYRQLPEEGLKFMVYLQKENIIDESGMPKERFSAEFPKEGPSILRIQQVVRGDSAAYFCASSPTGRSYEQYFGPGTRLTVT.

In its sample, this clone was seen many times. Coverage ceases 3 residues before the CDR3 finishes, and the germline J gene fills in the end. The chain combines TRBV20-1 with TRBJ1-6; tentative D call: TRBD1 (5 bases). The germline V and J ends were trimmed by 0 bases and 0 bases, with 9 bases remaining between them. Germline loops: CDR1 DFQATT, CDR2 SNEGSKA (reference sequence). This CDR3 has 16 amino acids. The CDR3 here is CSARDGGSSYNSPLHF. Incomplete CDR3 DNA: TGCAGTGCTAGAGACGGGGGAAGCTCCTATAATTCACCC.

This clone was found many times. The read stops 3 residues short of the end of the CDR3; the missing end is completed from the germline J gene. The rearrangement joins TRBV19 to TRBJ1-1, with D tentatively TRBD1 (6 bases). The CDR3 has 16 amino acids. V shed 1 base and J shed 4 bases, with 16 bases lying between them. From germline, CDR1 is LNHDA and CDR2 SQIVND (reference sequence). CDR3 protein: CASSIGRGRGFTEAFF. The CDR3 bases that were read are TGTGCCAGTAGTATAGGGCGGGGGCGGGGATTCACTGAA.

Many counts were recorded for this clone. The read comes to an end 3 residues before the CDR3 does, leaving the germline J gene to fill in the end. The J gene is TRBJ1-5, the V gene TRBV6-2 or TRBV6-3, with TRBD1 identical over 7 bases. CDR1 MNHEY and CDR2 SVGEGT come from the germline V gene. Germline trimming cut 6 bases from V and 2 bases from J; bases unmatched to any gene: 7. The CDR3 totals 15 residues. The CDR3 sequence is CASRPQGTGNQPQHF. The covered CDR3 bases are TGTGCCAGCAGGCCACAGGGGACCGGCAATCAGCCC.

In its sample, this clone was seen many times. The DNA ends 3 residues before the CDR3 does, and the rest of the CDR3 is filled in from the germline J gene. J is TRBJ1-2 and V is TRBV7-9, with TRBD1 identical over 8 bases. The CDR3 contains 15 residues. Germline-derived CDR1 and CDR2 are SEHNR and FQNEAQ (reference sequence). Trimming cost V 5 bases and J 0 bases; bases outside gene matches: 5. CDR3 bases read: TGTGCCAGCAGCCAAACGGACAGGGCTAACTATGGC. This encodes CASSQTDRANYG. The entire CDR3 protein is CASSQTDRANYGYTF.

This clone was seen many times. CDR3 amino acids: CASSPKDTSDHFYGYTF. The sequenced part of the CDR3 DNA is TGTGCCAGCAGCCCAAAGGACACCTCAGACCACTTCTATGGC. The chain uses TRBV13 and TRBJ1-2; tentatively, D is TRBD1 (5 bases). The read ends 3 residues shy of where the CDR3 ends; the end is completed using the germline J gene. V was shortened by 5 bases and J by 4 bases, with 23 bases between the two germline ends. The CDR3 is 17 amino acids. Germline CDR1 and CDR2: PRHDT and FYEKMQ (reference sequence).

This clone was counted many times. Read data end 3 residues before the CDR3 end; the end is taken from the germline J gene. The chain recombines TRBV28 with TRBJ2-5; TRBD2 matches 15 bases. Per the germline V gene, CDR1 is MDHEN and CDR2 is SYDVKM. The CDR3 loop spans 20 amino acids. V was clipped by 1 base and J by 5 bases; unmatched bases: 14. Incomplete CDR3 DNA: TGTGCCAGCAGTTTATTGCGGGGGACTAGCGGGAGGACCTTCCTGGAGACC. It encodes CASSLLRGTSGRTFLET. The whole CDR3 protein is CASSLLRGTSGRTFLETQYF.

This clone has at least ten counts. The sequence runs out 3 residues before the end of the CDR3; the remainder is reconstructed from the germline J gene. The rearrangement uses TRBV11-3 and TRBJ1-1, with 7 bases lining up with TRBD1. The CDR3 is 14 residues long. From germline, CDR1 is SGHNT and CDR2 YENEEA. Germline trimming cut 1 base from V and 4 bases from J; bases unmatched to any gene: 3. The sequenced CDR3 bases are TGTGCCAGCAGCTTAGGGGGACAGCGCACTGAA. This translates into CASSLGGQRTE. The whole CDR3 protein is CASSLGGQRTEAFF.

This clone came up many times. The CDR3 extends 3 residues past the end of the read, so its final part is completed from the germline J gene. The J gene is TRBJ2-2, the V gene TRBV5-1; D possibly corresponds to TRBD2 (6 bases). Trimming left V 2 bases short and J 7 bases short, with 9 bases between. Germline V gives CDR1 SGHRS, CDR2 YFSETQ. The CDR3 sequence is 13 residues long. CDR3 bases read: TGCGCCAGCAGCTTCGGGGGAAACGGGGAG. As protein: CASSFGGNGE. Given in full, the CDR3 is CASSFGGNGELFF.

In its sample, this clone was seen many times. The read ends 3 residues shy of where the CDR3 ends; the end is completed using the germline J gene. Other DNA sequences in the sample encode the same CDR3. The rearrangement joins TRBV5-1 to TRBJ2-3; D possibly corresponds to TRBD1 (5 bases). CDR3 size: 18 residues. Trimming cost V 0 bases and J 5 bases, with 22 bases left between them. Germline assignment: CDR1 SGHRS and CDR2 YFSETQ. This chain's CDR3 is CASSLEVAGYRVLDTQYF. Partial CDR3 DNA: TGCGCCAGCAGCTTGGAAGTGGCAGGGTATCGTGTATTAGATACG. Full variable domain (missing parts from reference TRBV5-1 and TRBJ2-3): KAGVTQTPRYLIKTRGQQVTLSCSPISGHRSVSWYQQTPGQGLQFLFEYFSETQRNKGNFPGRFSGRQFSNSRSEMNVSTLELGDSALYLCASSLEVAGYRVLDTQYFGPGTRLTVL.

A few counts support this clone. The read gets to within 3 residues of the CDR3 end, and the germline J gene fills in the rest. The V and J genes are TRBV19 and TRBJ2-7, with D maybe TRBD1 (6 bases). V was clipped by 6 bases and J by 2 bases, with 14 bases between them. From germline, CDR1 is LNHDA and CDR2 SQIVND (reference sequence). The CDR3 contains 14 residues. This chain's CDR3 is CASRRDTGAYEQYF. The sequenced part of the CDR3 DNA is TGTGCCAGTAGAAGGGACACAGGAGCCTACGAG. Full variable domain (missing parts from reference TRBV19 and TRBJ2-7): DGGITQSPKYLFRKEGQNVTLSCEQNLNHDAMYWYRQDPGQGLRLIYYSQIVNDFQKGDIAEGYSVSREKKESFPLTVTSAQKNPTAFYLCASRRDTGAYEQYFGPGTRLTVT.

The table lists this clone with many counts. Coverage ceases 3 residues before the CDR3 finishes, and the germline J gene fills in the end. The chain carries TRBV7-9 and TRBJ1-1; D remains ambiguous. CDR1 and CDR2 (germline): SEHNR, FQNEAQ (reference sequence). The length of the CDR3 is 12 residues. Here the CDR3 reads CASSLEPQGAFF. The DNA read from the CDR3 is TGTGCCAGCAGCTTAGAGCCCCAAGGG.

This clone was counted at least ten times. The sequence runs out 3 residues before the end of the CDR3; the remainder is reconstructed from the germline J gene. The chain carries TRBV18 and TRBJ1-2; TRBD1 aligns across 8 bases. This CDR3 region has 15 residues. Trimming removed 3 bases from V and 4 bases from J; junction bases left unmatched: 7. Germline CDR1 and CDR2: KGHSH and LQKENI. The CDR3 DNA, read in part, is TGTGCCAGCTCACCCCCAGGGGGCATCCTCTATGGC. Protein: CASSPPGGILYG. The full CDR3 protein reads CASSPPGGILYGYTF.

Note on this clone: The read is 3 residues too short to cover the CDR3 end, so that end is filled in from the germline J gene. The gene calls are TRBV20-1 and TRBJ2-7; D is unresolved. Germline assignment: CDR1 DFQATT and CDR2 SNEGSKA (reference sequence). The CDR3 length is 15 residues. V was cut by 1 base and J by 2 bases, with 15 bases left in between. The CDR3 DNA, read in part, is TGCAGTGCTAGAGTAGTTTCGAGCGTAGCCTACGAG. Its translation: CSARVVSSVAYE. The CDR3 reads in full as CSARVVSSVAYEQYF.

This clone occurred many times. The DNA ends 3 residues before the CDR3 does, and the rest of the CDR3 is filled in from the germline J gene. This rearrangement joins TRBV30 to TRBJ2-2; the match to TRBD1 covers 9 bases. This CDR3 is built from 14 residues. Germline CDR1 and CDR2: GTSNPN and SVGIG (reference sequence). The V segment lost 4 bases and the J segment 5 bases; nucleotides outside the gene matches: 5. The covered CDR3 bases are TGTGCCTGGAAAGGGACAGGGTGGACCGGGGAG. Protein product: CAWKGTGWTGE. The full-length CDR3 reads as CAWKGTGWTGELFF.

This clone was counted many times. The DNA ends 3 residues before the CDR3 does, and the rest of the CDR3 is filled in from the germline J gene. The gene calls are TRBV19 and TRBJ2-7; 8 bases match TRBD1. The J segment lost 3 bases and the V segment lost 6 bases, leaving 7 bases of the junction unmatched. Germline loops: CDR1 LNHDA, CDR2 SQIVND (reference sequence). The CDR3 has 14 residues. CDR3 protein: CASRPGTGRYEQYF. CDR3 DNA (partial): TGTGCCAGTAGACCTGGGACAGGACGCTACGAG.

This clone has a count of ten or more. The read falls 3 residues short of the CDR3 end, and the missing part is taken from the germline J gene. The genes are TRBV18 and TRBJ1-1, with D uncertain. V was shortened by 3 bases and J by 4 bases, with 3 bases between the two germline ends. CDR3 length: 11 amino acids. From germline, CDR1 is KGHSH and CDR2 LQKENI. The CDR3 loop is CASSPGTEAFF. CDR3 DNA, as far as it was read: TGTGCCAGCTCACCCGGCACTGAA. The full variable domain, with the rest looked up from reference TRBV18 and TRBJ1-1, is NAGVMQNPRHLVRRRGQEARLRCSPMKGHSHVYWYRQLPEEGLKFMVYLQKENIIDESGMPKERFSAEFPKEGPSILRIQQVVRGDSAAYFCASSPGTEAFFGQGTRLTVV.

At least ten counts were recorded for this clone. Its ends do not fully match the called genes, so a read error is possible. The read finishes 3 residues shy of the CDR3 end, and the germline J gene is used to complete it. The genes are TRBV7-9 and TRBJ1-6; possible D gene TRBD1, 6 bases. Germline assignment: CDR1 SEHNR and CDR2 FQNEAQ (reference sequence). This CDR3 is 13 amino acids long. The chain's CDR3 is CASTLTGNSPLHF. The DNA read from the CDR3 is TGTGCCAGCACCTTAACAGGGAATTCACCC.